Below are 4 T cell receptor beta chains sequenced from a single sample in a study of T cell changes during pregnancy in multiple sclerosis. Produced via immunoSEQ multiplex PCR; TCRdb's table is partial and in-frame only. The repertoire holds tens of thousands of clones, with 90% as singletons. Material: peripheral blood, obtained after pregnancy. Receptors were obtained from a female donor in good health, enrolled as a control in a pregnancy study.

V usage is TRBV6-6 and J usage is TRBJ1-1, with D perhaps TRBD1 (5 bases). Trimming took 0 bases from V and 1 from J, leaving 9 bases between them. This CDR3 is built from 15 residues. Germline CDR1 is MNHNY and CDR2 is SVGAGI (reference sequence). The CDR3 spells CASSYSSQGNTEAFF. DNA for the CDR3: TGTGCCAGCAGTTACTCGAGCCAGGGGAACACTGAAGCTTTCTTT.

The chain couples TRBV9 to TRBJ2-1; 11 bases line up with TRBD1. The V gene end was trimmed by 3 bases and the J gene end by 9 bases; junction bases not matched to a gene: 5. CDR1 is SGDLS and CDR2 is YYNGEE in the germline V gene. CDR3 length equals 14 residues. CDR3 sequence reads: CASSGGQGAFEQFF. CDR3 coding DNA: TGTGCCAGCAGCGGTGGACAGGGGGCGTTTGAGCAGTTCTTC.

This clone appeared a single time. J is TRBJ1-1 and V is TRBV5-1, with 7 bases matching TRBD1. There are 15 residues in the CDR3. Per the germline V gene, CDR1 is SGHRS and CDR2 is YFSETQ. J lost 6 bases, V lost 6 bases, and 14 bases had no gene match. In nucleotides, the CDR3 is TGCGCCAGCACCCTGGGACAGTCGACCGTGTCTGAAGCTTTCTTT. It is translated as CASTLGQSTVSEAFF.

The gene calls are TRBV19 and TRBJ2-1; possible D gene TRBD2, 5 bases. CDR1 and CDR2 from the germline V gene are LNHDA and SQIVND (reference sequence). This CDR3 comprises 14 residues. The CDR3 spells CAAYGGPTLNEQFF. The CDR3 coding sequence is TGTGCTGCGTACGGAGGTCCCACCCTCAATGAGCAGTTCTTC.